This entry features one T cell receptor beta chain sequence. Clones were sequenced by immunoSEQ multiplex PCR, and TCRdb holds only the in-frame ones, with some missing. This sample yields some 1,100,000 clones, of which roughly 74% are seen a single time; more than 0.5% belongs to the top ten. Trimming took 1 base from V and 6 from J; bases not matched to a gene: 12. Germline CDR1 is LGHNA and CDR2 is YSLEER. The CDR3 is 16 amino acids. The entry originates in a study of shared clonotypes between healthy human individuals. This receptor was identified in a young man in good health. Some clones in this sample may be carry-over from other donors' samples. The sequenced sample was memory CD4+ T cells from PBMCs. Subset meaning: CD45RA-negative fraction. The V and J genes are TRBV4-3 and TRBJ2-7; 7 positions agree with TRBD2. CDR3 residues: CASSQGRAGAFSEQYF. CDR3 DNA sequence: TGCGCCAGCAGCCAAGGGAGGGCGGGAGCATTCTCCGAGCAGTACTTC.